The present TCR beta chain was sequenced within a study of T-cell memory formation after mild COVID-19. Broader study findings: The study detected some responding clones in pre-infection memory, suggesting cross-reactive memory joined.

From germline, CDR1 is KGHDR and CDR2 SFDVKD. Trimming removed 4 bases from V and 11 bases from J, with 10 bases in between. This CDR3 contains 12 residues. About this clonotype: The antigen is not known.

UMIs and sample barcodes were carried by the TCR alpha and TCR beta cDNA libraries that 5'RACE produced using constant-segment primers. TCRdb redid the calling of the 5' RACE reads with MiXCR, one entry per CDR3 protein. The sample holds 350,000 to 500,000 distinct CDR3 sequences, approximately 20% seen once. The receptor's source is an adult woman who had mild COVID-19 (a few samples of this study predate the infection). Cell type and time point are not known. The rearrangement links TRBV24-1 to TRBJ1-4, with D uncertain. The sequenced sample consisted of PBMCs or a T cell subset sorted from them (not recorded which). CDR3 nucleotide sequence: TGTGCCACCAGTGACTCCGCGGGGAAACTGTTTTTT. Its translation is CATSDSAGKLFF.